This section outlines one T cell receptor (beta chain) sequence together with its context. In germline, CDR1 is SGHDT, CDR2 YYEEEE. The CDR3 loop spans 15 amino acids. V lost 0 bases and J lost 5, with 12 bases in between. Sequenced by immunoSEQ multiplex PCR; TCRdb stores in-frame clones only, minus some. This sample has under 2,500,000 clones, with approximately 96% found just once. The entry originates in a study of shared clonotypes between healthy human individuals. This chain uses TRBV5-6 with TRBJ2-1; D possibly corresponds to TRBD1 (5 bases). Input material: naive CD4+ T cells sorted from blood. The sample's subset: CD45RA+ positively selected. The TCR originated in a man between 18 and 35 years old in good health. CDR3 sequence (DNA): TGTGCCAGCAGCTTGGGTCCAGGGTCGGACAATGAGCAGTTCTTC. It codes for CASSLGPGSDNEQFF.